Listed below are T cell receptor beta chains from one sample, sequenced in a study of beta chain features in type 1 diabetes. Repertoires were generated with immunoSEQ multiplex PCR, while TCRdb's copy carries only in-frame clones and drops some. The data show under 300,000 clones, with around 9.9% seen just once and about 0.018% held by the top ten. Sequencing used naive CD4+ T cells from blood. These TCRs come from a man aged 30 to 39 with type 1 diabetes. The CDR3 runs from the conserved cysteine through the conserved F or W. A D gene is named only where the DNA matches it firmly. Expanded clones get a size class; other rows say once, few or many, or leave the size out.

16,few,TRBJ2-2,.,TRBV4-2,CASSSQGPENTGELFF,TGTGCCAGCAGCTCTCAGGGGCCAGAGAACACCGGGGAGCTGTTTTTT
15,few,TRBJ2-3,.,TRBV13,CASSPPGISTDTQYF,TGTGCCAGCAGCCCGCCGGGGATTAGCACAGATACGCAGTATTTT
17,few,TRBJ2-6,.,TRBV9,CASSVRGLPEGANVLTF,TGTGCCAGCAGCGTAAGGGGACTCCCCGAGGGGGCCAACGTCCTGACTTTC
11,few,TRBJ1-2,.,TRBV6-5,CASSYRGGYTF,TGTGCCAGCAGTTACAGGGGTGGCTACACCTTC
13,.,TRBJ1-2,.,TRBV30,CAWSESGANGYTF,TGTGCCTGGAGTGAATCAGGGGCAAATGGCTACACCTTC
17,few,TRBJ1-2,TRBD1,TRBV2,CASTQPGQLRQHYGYTF,TGTGCCAGTACCCAACCGGGACAGCTCCGCCAACACTATGGCTACACCTTC
13,.,TRBJ2-5,.,TRBV5-4,CATGESGQETQYF,TGTGCCACCGGGGAATCGGGGCAAGAGACCCAGTACTTC
13,.,TRBJ2-7,TRBD2,TRBV29-1,CSVVPLAGYEQYF,TGCAGCGTTGTCCCACTAGCGGGCTACGAGCAGTACTTC
16,few,TRBJ2-5,.,TRBV4-2,CASSQDLEGPGETQYF,TGTGCCAGCAGCCAAGATTTGGAGGGGCCGGGGGAGACCCAGTACTTC
17,.,TRBJ2-7,TRBD2,TRBV13,CASSPIPLAGGTYEQYF,TGTGCCAGCAGCCCCATCCCCCTTGCGGGGGGTACCTACGAGCAGTACTTC
15,.,TRBJ2-7,.,TRBV11-2,CASSLEVLSSYEQYF,TGTGCCAGCAGCTTAGAGGTACTTAGCTCCTACGAGCAGTACTTC
14,.,TRBJ2-3,TRBD1,TRBV2,CASQGERWDGTQYF,TGTGCCAGCCAGGGGGAGCGGTGGGACGGTACGCAGTATTTT
18,few,TRBJ1-2,.,TRBV15,CATSRAIPVADKTYGYTF,TGTGCCACCAGCAGAGCCATTCCCGTCGCAGATAAAACCTATGGCTACACCTTC
13,few,TRBJ1-1,.,TRBV5-1,CATSTVPDGEAFF,TGCGCAACCTCGACAGTCCCTGATGGTGAAGCTTTCTTT
14,few,TRBJ2-7,.,TRBV5-4,CASSSVGGTAEQYF,TGTGCCAGCAGCTCTGTTGGCGGGACGGCCGAGCAGTACTTC
11,.,TRBJ2-7,.,TRBV29-1,CSGGGRGEQYF,TGCAGCGGAGGGGGAAGGGGCGAGCAGTACTTC
14,few,TRBJ2-1,TRBD1,TRBV5-1,CASSVGTEYNEQFF,TGCGCCAGCAGCGTCGGGACAGAGTACAATGAGCAGTTCTTC
17,.,TRBJ1-1,.,TRBV4-3,CASSQEGAGRKYTEAFF,TGCGCCAGCAGCCAAGAAGGGGCTGGGAGGAAGTACACTGAAGCTTTCTTT
15,few,TRBJ2-7,.,TRBV29-1,CSVKGTDLVGYEQYF,TGCAGCGTGAAAGGGACTGACCTCGTGGGGTACGAGCAGTACTTC
13,.,TRBJ1-2,.,TRBV5-6,CASSLLGPGGYTF,TGTGCCAGCAGCTTGCTGGGGCCTGGGGGCTACACCTTC
16,few,TRBJ1-4,TRBD1,TRBV9,CASSAPYRGRDEKLFF,TGTGCCAGCAGCGCGCCTTACAGGGGGCGGGATGAAAAACTGTTTTTT
13,.,TRBJ2-2,.,TRBV28,CASSSDSTGELFF,TGTGCCAGCAGTTCCGATAGCACCGGGGAGCTGTTTTTT
13,.,TRBJ2-1,TRBD2,TRBV7-9,CASKPGGAYEQFF,TGTGCCAGCAAACCCGGGGGGGCCTATGAGCAGTTCTTC
16,few,TRBJ1-4,.,TRBV4-3,CASSQVGGRTNEKLFF,TGCGCCAGCAGCCAAGTTGGGGGCCGGACTAATGAAAAACTGTTTTTT
15,.,TRBJ2-7,.,TRBV6-5,CASSYTGQASYEQYF,TGTGCCAGCAGTTACACCGGCCAGGCCTCCTACGAGCAGTACTTC
13,.,TRBJ1-3,TRBD1,TRBV6-5,CATGTGKGSTIYF,TGTGCCACCGGGACAGGGAAAGGGAGCACCATATATTTT